Listed here are 21 T cell receptor beta chains from one sample, sequenced in a study of cytomegalovirus exposure and HLA in healthy donors. Profiling relied on immunoSEQ multiplex PCR, and the TCRdb table lists in-frame clones only, not all of them. The sample includes about 150,000 clones, less than 90% of them seen just once. The specimen sequenced was PBMCs. These receptors were collected from a woman in her late teens or twenties in good health and CMV-seropositive.

The V call is TRBV6-5, the J call TRBJ1-2; the D gene is possibly TRBD1 (6 bases). V was pared by 2 bases and J by 6 bases, with 13 bases between. Germline CDR1 reads MNHEY; CDR2 reads SVGAGI. This CDR3 is 14 amino acids long. The CDR3 sequence is CASSYGGASDGYTF. The CDR3 DNA is TGTGCCAGCAGTTACGGGGGGGCATCCGATGGCTACACCTTC.

The genes are TRBV7-9 and TRBJ1-4; 7 bases fit TRBD1. The CDR3 sequence is 14 residues long. The V gene's germline CDR1 is SEHNR and CDR2 FQNEAQ (reference sequence). V shed 5 bases and J 5 bases; nucleotides not matched to a gene: 5. CDR3 in DNA: TGTGCCAGCAGCCGGGACAGTGAGAATGAAAAACTGTTTTTT. Its protein is CASSRDSENEKLFF.

This rearrangement joins TRBV18 to TRBJ2-3; a possible D gene is TRBD1 (6 bases). The CDR3 sequence is 14 residues long. The germline V and J ends were trimmed by 5 bases and 2 bases, with 11 bases remaining between them. CDR1 KGHSH and CDR2 LQKENI come from the germline V gene. This CDR3 reads CASSGRGITDTQYF. The CDR3 nucleotides read TGTGCCAGCTCAGGCAGGGGAATCACAGATACGCAGTATTTT.

V usage is TRBV14 and J usage is TRBJ2-1; D ambiguous. CDR1 is SGHDN, CDR2 FVKESK, per germline. V lost 1 base and J lost 4, with 14 bases in between. The CDR3 is 16 residues long. This chain's CDR3 is CASSQGFLAAYNEQFF. The CDR3 coding sequence is TGTGCCAGCAGCCAAGGATTCTTGGCGGCGTACAATGAGCAGTTCTTC. Filled out from reference TRBV14 and TRBJ2-1, the complete variable domain reads EAGVTQFPSHSVIEKGQTVTLRCDPISGHDNLYWYRRVMGKEIKFLLHFVKESKQDESGMPNNRFLAERTGGTYSTLKVQPAELEDSGVYFCASSQGFLAAYNEQFFGPGTRLTVL.

V usage is TRBV9 and J usage is TRBJ1-1; D is possibly TRBD1 (5 bases). The CDR3 is made up of 16 amino acids. Germline loops: CDR1 SGDLS, CDR2 YYNGEE. Between the trimmed V and J ends, which lost 0 bases and 5 bases, there was a span of 17 bases. The CDR3 loop reads CASSVDSSAGKTEAFF. The CDR3 DNA sequence: TGTGCCAGCAGCGTAGACTCCTCAGCAGGGAAGACTGAAGCTTTCTTT.

The chain combines TRBV28 with TRBJ2-7, with 7 bases that match TRBD1. Germline CDR1 MDHEN, CDR2 SYDVKM. CDR3 length: 14 residues. V lost 6 bases, J lost 3 bases, and 8 bases stayed unmatched. The CDR3, as DNA: TGTGCCAGCAGCCGCGGACAGGTCTACTACGAGCAGTACTTC. Protein sequence: CASSRGQVYYEQYF.

The chain uses TRBV7-8 and TRBJ2-5; TRBD2 matches at 7 bases. The CDR3 contains 15 residues. Germline loops: CDR1 SGHVS, CDR2 FQNEAQ. V lost 5 bases to trimming and J lost 4 bases; unmatched junction nucleotides: 10. The CDR3 here is CASSRRGSGPETQYF. CDR3 sequence (DNA): TGTGCCAGCAGCCGAAGAGGTAGCGGGCCAGAGACCCAGTACTTC.

The CDR3: CASVRDTRANVLTF. CDR3 coding DNA: TGTGCCAGTGTCCGGGACACGAGGGCCAACGTCCTGACTTTC. The chain combines TRBV19 with TRBJ2-6, with a tentative D call TRBD1 (6 bases). CDR3 size: 14 residues. V lost 8 bases and J 5 bases, leaving 13 bases between the germline ends. The germline CDR1 and CDR2 sequences are LNHDA and SQIVND (reference sequence).

This chain connects TRBV4-1 to TRBJ1-2; the D gene is possibly TRBD1 (5 bases). CDR3 length: 15 amino acids. CDR1 is MGHRA and CDR2 is YSYEKL in the germline V gene. The germline V and J ends were trimmed by 3 bases and 2 bases, with 13 bases remaining between them. The CDR3 protein is CASSQWGDSNYGYTF. The CDR3 coding sequence is TGCGCCAGCAGCCAGTGGGGCGACAGCAACTATGGCTACACCTTC.

The J gene is TRBJ1-2, the V gene TRBV15; 8 positions match TRBD1. The germline V gene encodes CDR1 LNHNV and CDR2 YYDKDF (reference sequence). V lost 0 bases, J lost 8 bases, and 8 bases stayed unmatched. The CDR3 totals 15 residues. CDR3 DNA: TGTGCCACCAGCAGAGATCAGGGCAGGGGGCAGGGCTACACCTTC. Amino acid sequence: CATSRDQGRGQGYTF. Together with reference TRBV15 and TRBJ1-2, the CDR3 gives the full variable domain: DAMVIQNPRYQVTQFGKPVTLSCSQTLNHNVMYWYQQKSSQAPKLLFHYYDKDFNNEADTPDNFQSRRPNTSFCFLDIRSPGLGDTAMYLCATSRDQGRGQGYTFGSGTRLTVV.

V gene TRBV19 combines with J gene TRBJ1-5; no reliable D call. The CDR3 is 10 residues long. The germline V gene has CDR1 LNHDA and CDR2 SQIVND (reference sequence). V was trimmed by 1 base and J by 11 bases, leaving 3 bases between them. In nucleotides, the CDR3 is TGTGCCAGTAGTATAGTATCCCAGCATTTT. It translates to CASSIVSQHF.

The V call is TRBV18, the J call TRBJ2-7, with D tentatively TRBD2 (6 bases). V was trimmed by 3 bases and J by 2 bases, leaving 14 bases between them. This CDR3 spans 15 amino acids. The germline V gene has CDR1 KGHSH and CDR2 LQKENI. The CDR3 protein is CASSPPGVDTYEQYF. The CDR3 DNA follows: TGTGCCAGCTCACCGCCGGGAGTGGACACCTACGAGCAGTACTTC.

The chain recombines TRBV27 with TRBJ2-1; 7 positions agree with TRBD1. V was clipped by 3 bases and J by 4 bases; unmatched bases: 6. Germline V gives CDR1 MNHEY, CDR2 SMNVEV (reference sequence). CDR3 length: 15 residues. The CDR3 loop reads CASSFEGARYNEQFF. The CDR3 DNA reads as TGTGCCAGCAGTTTCGAGGGGGCAAGGTACAATGAGCAGTTCTTC.

This chain uses TRBV5-1 with TRBJ2-3; unclear D gene. Germline V gene sequence: CDR1 SGHRS, CDR2 YFSETQ. Trimming took off 4 bases at V and 6 bases at J, with 6 bases between the two ends. This CDR3 contains 11 residues. The CDR3 here is CASSLADTQYF. In DNA form, the CDR3 reads TGCGCCAGCAGCCTGGCGGATACGCAGTATTTT.

The chain's CDR3 is CASSRGQANTGELFF. DNA of the CDR3: TGCGCCAGCAGCCGAGGACAAGCGAACACCGGGGAGCTGTTTTTT. This rearrangement joins TRBV4-1 to TRBJ2-2; D might be TRBD1 (5 bases). With 4 bases removed from V and 0 bases from J, the gap between germline ends came to 9 bases. The CDR3 has 15 amino acids. Germline CDR1 is MGHRA and CDR2 is YSYEKL.

The chain links TRBV6-5 to TRBJ2-7; D call uncertain. CDR3 length: 14 residues. Germline lookup yields CDR1 MNHEY and CDR2 SVGAGI. The V gene lost 1 base and the J gene lost 2 bases, with 9 bases spanning the gap. Here the CDR3 DNA reads TGTGCCAGCAGTTACTTAGGCGGAGCCTACGAGCAGTACTTC. Translating gives CASSYLGGAYEQYF.

The CDR3 protein is CASGVTSGRVNEQFF. DNA of the CDR3: TGTGCCAGTGGGGTGACTAGCGGGAGGGTAAATGAGCAGTTCTTC. The chain is built from TRBV19 and TRBJ2-1; 14 positions match TRBD2. The CDR3 covers 15 residues. CDR1 and CDR2 from the germline V gene are LNHDA and SQIVND (reference sequence). The V and J ends lost 8 bases and 7 bases, in that order; junction bases with no gene match: 7.

The chain uses TRBV10-1 and TRBJ2-7, with D maybe TRBD1 (5 bases). Looked up from germline, CDR1 is WNHNN and CDR2 is SYGVQD (reference sequence). Trimming removed 6 bases at V and 1 base at J, with 7 bases between. This CDR3 has 12 residues. The CDR3 DNA sequence: TGCGCCAGCAGCCCAGGGTCCTACGAGCAGTACTTC. Translating gives CASSPGSYEQYF.

The rearrangement links TRBV15 to TRBJ1-2, with unresolved D. The CDR3 length is 15 residues. CDR1 is LNHNV and CDR2 is YYDKDF in the germline V gene (reference sequence). Trimming removed 0 bases from V and 7 bases from J, with 15 bases in between. The CDR3 nucleotides read TGTGCCACCAGCAGAGACCTAGTCCCAAAGGTTGGCTACACCTTC. This encodes CATSRDLVPKVGYTF. Supplemented by reference TRBV15 and TRBJ1-2, the full variable domain reads DAMVIQNPRYQVTQFGKPVTLSCSQTLNHNVMYWYQQKSSQAPKLLFHYYDKDFNNEADTPDNFQSRRPNTSFCFLDIRSPGLGDTAMYLCATSRDLVPKVGYTFGSGTRLTVV.

The chain joins TRBV6-5 to TRBJ2-7, with 12 bases fitting TRBD2. Germline V gene lookup returns CDR1 MNHEY and CDR2 SVGAGI. The CDR3 extends over 15 amino acids. V shed 5 bases and J 6 bases; nucleotides not matched to a gene: 8. CDR3 DNA: TGTGCCAGCAGTCCTCTAGCGGGAGGGCCCATCGAGCAGTACTTC. Protein: CASSPLAGGPIEQYF.

CDR3 nucleotides: TGTGCCAGCAGTGAACAACAGGGGGTAGGAGGCTACACCTTC. Its translation is CASSEQQGVGGYTF. V usage is TRBV6-1 and J usage is TRBJ1-2; 8 bases match TRBD1. The CDR3 runs 14 residues. Losses at the gene ends were 2 bases for V and 8 bases for J; bases not matched to a gene: 7. Germline V gene lookup returns CDR1 MNHNS and CDR2 SASEGT.